The entry below describes one T cell receptor beta chain. Its antigen is undetermined. These data are taken from a study of long-term antiretroviral therapy in people with HIV. The CDR3 is made up of 15 amino acids. V lost 1 base and J 5 bases, leaving 16 bases between the germline ends. Germline V CDR1 and CDR2: SGHKS, YYEKEE (reference sequence). Findings of the study overall: Diversity rose after ART but stayed below transplant donor controls.

Each HIV-infected participant was given treatment in the United States. Runs used v3.0 of the immunoSEQ assay and were done at survey level. Sequencing was performed with immunoSEQ multiplex PCR; in TCRdb, only in-frame clones are kept and a portion is missing. This sample has about 40,000 clones, with roughly nine tenths found just once. This TCR came from a woman aged 50 to 60 with HIV. This sequence joins TRBV5-5 and TRBJ2-7; tentatively, D is TRBD1 (5 bases). Sequencing was performed on unsorted PBMCs, taken 1.2 years after starting antiretroviral therapy. DNA for the CDR3: TGTGCCAGCAGCTTGTGGCCTAGGGGAAGAAACGAGCAGTACTTC. Its translation: CASSLWPRGRNEQYF.